One sample yielded the 10 T cell receptor beta chains listed below, sequenced in a study of cytomegalovirus exposure and HLA in healthy donors (dated by TCRdb to about 2017). The method behind the library was the immunoSEQ multiplex PCR assay. For the multiplex PCR, a mixture combining 60 forward primers for TCR Vbeta segments and 13 reverse primers for TCR Jbeta segments was used. As stored in TCRdb, this immuneACCESS dataset retains in-frame rearrangements with V and J assigned. A fraction of the clones does not appear; measured against another copy, unresolved V genes explain less than half of the discrepancy, and the remainder lacks a known reason. In all, the sample holds approximately 150,000 clones, and approximately 76% of those were seen once. The top ten hold over 1.1% of the sample. The sample comprised PBMCs. Every receptor here comes from a man in his 60s in good health and CMV-seronegative.

The genes are TRBV7-3 and TRBJ1-1, with TRBD1 matching over 7 bases. J lost 4 bases, V lost 6 bases, and 8 bases had no gene match. The CDR3 consists of 14 residues. Germline V gene lookup returns CDR1 SGHTA and CDR2 FQGTGA. The CDR3, as DNA: TGTGCCAGCAGTCGAGGGGGCGCCCCCACTGAAGCTTTCTTT. Its translation is CASSRGGAPTEAFF. Full variable domain (missing parts from reference TRBV7-3 and TRBJ1-1): GAGVSQTPSNKVTEKGKYVELRCDPISGHTALYWYRQSLGQGPEFLIYFQGTGAADDSGLPNDRFFAVRPEGSVSTLKIQRTERGDSAVYLCASSRGGAPTEAFFGQGTRLTVV.

The V call is TRBV10-3, the J call TRBJ2-7; D unresolved. The V gene lost 8 bases and the J gene lost 3 bases, with 11 bases spanning the gap. CDR1 is ENHRY, CDR2 SYGVKD, per germline. The CDR3 totals 12 residues. The CDR3 DNA reads as TGTGCCATCCCTGTCCCCTACTACGAGCAGTACTTC. Protein: CAIPVPYYEQYF.

The CDR3 region has the DNA TGTGCCAGCAGTTACTCGAGCGGGAGTGTCACCGGGGAGCTGTTTTTT. It specifies CASSYSSGSVTGELFF. The rearrangement joins TRBV6-5 to TRBJ2-2; 8 bases map to TRBD2. V lost 0 bases and J lost 4; bases outside the gene matches: 4. Germline V gene data show CDR1 as MNHEY and CDR2 as SVGAGI. The CDR3 extends over 16 amino acids.

This clone was observed a few times. This chain connects TRBV6-1 to TRBJ1-5; D unclear. The CDR3 length is 12 residues. V dropped 6 bases and J dropped 4 bases, with 7 bases sitting between them. Germline CDR1 and CDR2: MNHNS and SASEGT. The DNA of the CDR3 is TGTGCCAGCAGCGCCGGGAATCAGCCCCAGCATTTT. Residues: CASSAGNQPQHF.

Here the CDR3 DNA reads TGCGCCAGCAGCTTGGGGGGCGGGGGGCCAGAGTTCGAGCAGTACTTC. Protein sequence: CASSLGGGGPEFEQYF. The rearrangement links TRBV5-1 to TRBJ2-7; 8 nucleotides align to TRBD2. This CDR3 is built from 16 residues. Per germline, CDR1 SGHRS and CDR2 YFSETQ. Trimming removed 0 bases from V and 6 bases from J; junction bases left unmatched: 11.

This clone appeared a few times. V is TRBV7-3 and J is TRBJ2-2; D is possibly TRBD2 (5 bases). The CDR3 contains 15 residues. The V end lost 2 bases, the J end lost 8 bases, and 15 bases lay between the germline ends. Germline assignment: CDR1 SGHTA and CDR2 FQGTGA. The DNA for the CDR3 is TGTGCCAGCAGCTTATGGAGCCTAGCCGCTGGGGAGCTGTTTTTT. It translates to CASSLWSLAAGELFF.

A word on this clone: One end of the junction fails to match germline, which may point to a read error. The chain recombines TRBV7-8 with TRBJ2-3; D is perhaps TRBD2 (7 bases). The V gene's germline CDR1 is SGHVS and CDR2 FQNEAQ. CDR3 length equals 19 residues. CDR3 coding DNA: TGTGCCAGCGGCTTACTCCCGGCGTCGGGGGGCCCTCGCGTGGATACGCAGTATTTT. This gives the protein CASGLLPASGGPRVDTQYF.

This chain joins TRBV5-8 and TRBJ1-2; the D is unclear. The CDR3 covers 13 residues. V dropped 5 bases and J dropped 4 bases, with 12 bases sitting between them. The germline CDR1 and CDR2 sequences are SGHTS and YDEGEE. The CDR3 DNA follows: TGTGCCAGCAGTGCAGCGGCAGGCTATGGCTACACCTTC. Encoded protein: CASSAAAGYGYTF.

This chain links TRBV28 with TRBJ2-1; 9 nucleotides agree with TRBD2. The V segment lost 5 bases and the J segment 5 bases; nucleotides outside the gene matches: 7. Germline values: CDR1 MDHEN, CDR2 SYDVKM. The CDR3 is 15 amino acids. The CDR3 loop is CASSALAGQNNEQFF. CDR3 sequence (DNA): TGTGCCAGCAGTGCCCTAGCGGGACAGAACAATGAGCAGTTCTTC.

Details on this clone: Mismatch with germline at one junction end may stem from a read error. The chain carries TRBV7-9 and TRBJ1-3; TRBD1 might be the D (6 bases). Germline loops: CDR1 SEHNR, CDR2 FQNEAQ (reference sequence). CDR3 length: 10 amino acids. CDR3 sequence reads: CSSQGYTIYF. The CDR3 DNA follows: TGTTCCAGCCAGGGGTACACCATATATTTT.